The 3 T cell receptor beta chains below were found in one sample sequenced in a study of blood T cell repertoires in COVID-19 (dated by TCRdb to the early 2020s). The library was built by means of the immunoSEQ multiplex PCR assay. Sourced from immuneACCESS, this table was stored by TCRdb with only in-frame sequences that have V and J called. A share of the clones is absent; for the studies checked, an unresolved V gene accounts for under half, and the remainder has no known explanation. The sample table holds roughly 230,000 clones, of which around four fifths were seen once. The top ten constitute about 4% of the sample. The sample comprised peripheral blood. The receptor set was obtained from a man in his fifties with acute or convalescent COVID-19.

The rearrangement uses TRBV3-1 (or the pseudogene TRBV3-2) and TRBJ2-3, with 14 bases aligning to TRBD2. Germline values: CDR1 LGHDT, CDR2 YNNKEL (reference sequence). V gave up 0 bases and J gave up 4 bases; unmatched junction bases: 9. This CDR3 spans 19 amino acids. The CDR3 bases are TGTGCCAGCAGCCAAGACCGTCCCGGGACTAGCGGGGGTGCAGATACGCAGTATTTT. The encoded protein is CASSQDRPGTSGGADTQYF.

This clone was observed a single time. Other DNA sequences in the same sample also yield this CDR3. The chain combines TRBV6-1 with TRBJ2-1; the match to TRBD2 covers 7 bases. V shed 1 base, J shed 5 bases, and the junction held 2 bases outside the gene matches. This CDR3 region has 14 residues. The V gene's germline CDR1 is MNHNS and CDR2 SASEGT. The CDR3 is CASSEGLANNEQFF. The CDR3 region has the DNA TGTGCCAGCAGTGAAGGACTAGCTAACAATGAGCAGTTCTTC.

The chain employs TRBV10-1 and TRBJ1-1; 9 bases are shared with TRBD1. Per germline, CDR1 WNHNN and CDR2 SYGVQD (reference sequence). The V gene end was trimmed by 5 bases and the J gene end by 1 base; junction bases not matched to a gene: 5. The CDR3 length is 15 residues. The CDR3 region has the DNA TGCGCCAGCAGTACAGGGGGCTCGGGGAACACTGAAGCTTTCTTT. Its protein is CASSTGGSGNTEAFF.